Listed below are T cell receptor beta chains from one sample, sequenced in a study of post-analysis software for immune sequencing data. Each CDR3 protein gets one entry after TCRdb re-called the PCR reads with MiXCR. Here the sample spans 350,000 to 450,000 distinct CDR3 sequences, 30% to 45% being singletons. The sample taken for sequencing was blood. The receptors come from a girl aged 10 to 17 with multiple sclerosis. Both conserved end residues are part of each CDR3. Fields, in order: V gene, CDR3 length, CDR3 protein.

V: TRBV28; length: 19; CDR3: CASTPGTGGEVWAKNIQYF
V: TRBV6-5; length: 16; CDR3: CASSYSSGGEGNEQFF
V: TRBV28; length: 15; CDR3: CASSLFGGGTYEQYF
V: TRBV12-3/TRBV12-4; length: 14; CDR3: CASSLVDSADTQYF
V: TRBV7-9; length: 15; CDR3: CASSLLGGGGAEAFF
V: TRBV14; length: 15; CDR3: CASSSGGTGLRRQYF
V: TRBV27; length: 14; CDR3: CASSQYRGGDGYTF
V: TRBV2; length: 14; CDR3: CASTRGQSNQPQHF
V: TRBV6-5; length: 17; CDR3: CASSYPRDGTGGTEAFF
V: TRBV27; length: 16; CDR3: CASKPPFAGMNTEAFF
V: TRBV4-3; length: 20; CDR3: CASSQDLGSPSGGGTDTQYF
V: TRBV12-3/TRBV12-4; length: 14; CDR3: CASTPTGGDYGHTF
V: TRBV6-6; length: 14; CDR3: CASNNRGVQETQYF
V: TRBV7-9; length: 11; CDR3: CAGSLEGPQHF
V: TRBV7-9; length: 13; CDR3: CASSPHPNTEAFF
V: TRBV19; length: 13; CDR3: CASSIAENTEAFF
V: TRBV11-2; length: 14; CDR3: CASSGGQDTREQYF
V: TRBV5-6; length: 14; CDR3: CASSLQAGARAQYF
V: TRBV12-3/TRBV12-4; length: 14; CDR3: CASSRGTSSYGQYF
V: TRBV7-2; length: 15; CDR3: CASRPTGISYNEQFF
V: TRBV27; length: 16; CDR3: CASSSLAGGRGNEQFF
V: TRBV9; length: 18; CDR3: CASSVAGTGFWSYNEQFF
V: TRBV7-3; length: 13; CDR3: CASSLFRDSPLHF